This TCR beta chain was identified in a study of shared clonotypes between healthy human individuals. Trimming cost V 0 bases and J 10 bases, with 10 bases left between them. From germline, CDR1 is SGHRS and CDR2 YFSETQ. CDR3 length equals 12 residues. The assay was immunoSEQ multiplex PCR, and TCRdb's table has in-frame clones only and misses some. Of millions of clones listed, over 85% are singletons. A note on this clone: Its antigen is not identified.

Study outcomes and limitations: When naive CD4 clonotypes were compared across a few donors, around 4.6% were shared. Clonotype sharing among donors, it was expected, would be affected by sequencing depth.

The chain is built from TRBV5-1 and TRBJ1-1; D gene ambiguous. The sequencing input was naive CD4+ T cells sorted from blood. Described subset: CD45RA+ positively selected. The receptor comes from a man younger than 35 in good health. The CDR3: CASSLEGSGAFF. The DNA of the CDR3 is TGCGCCAGCAGCTTGGAGGGTTCGGGAGCTTTCTTT.